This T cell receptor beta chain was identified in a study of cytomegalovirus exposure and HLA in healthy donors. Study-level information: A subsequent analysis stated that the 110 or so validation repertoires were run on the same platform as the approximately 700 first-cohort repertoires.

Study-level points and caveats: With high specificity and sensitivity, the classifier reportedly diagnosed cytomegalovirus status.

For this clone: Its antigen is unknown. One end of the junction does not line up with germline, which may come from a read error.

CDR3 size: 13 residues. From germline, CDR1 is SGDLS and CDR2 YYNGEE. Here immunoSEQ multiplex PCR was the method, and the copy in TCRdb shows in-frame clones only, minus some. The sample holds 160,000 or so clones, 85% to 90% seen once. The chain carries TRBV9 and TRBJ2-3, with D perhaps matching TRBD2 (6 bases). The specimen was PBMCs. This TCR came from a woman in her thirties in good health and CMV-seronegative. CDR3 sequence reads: CASSGTSIDTQYF. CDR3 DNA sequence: TGTGCCAGCAGTGGAACTAGCATAGATACGCAGTATTTT.